The T cell receptor (beta chain) under discussion was sequenced for a study of technical replicates of blood from several donors. CDR1 and CDR2 from the germline V gene are PRHDT and FYEKMQ (reference sequence). This CDR3 has 16 residues. V trimming: 5 bases; J trimming: 7 bases; junction bases outside the gene matches: 12. TCRdb keeps only in-frame clones here, not all; method: immunoSEQ multiplex PCR. The sample includes tens of thousands of clones, approximately 91% of them seen just once. The chain combines TRBV13 with TRBJ2-2; 8 bases are shared with TRBD2. Sequencing was performed on PBMCs. The receptor was derived from a human donor in good health. Some clones in this sample may be carry-over from other donors' samples. Here the CDR3 reads CASSPGVVAGYGELFF. The CDR3 region has the DNA TGTGCCAGCAGCCCCGGGGTTGTAGCGGGGTACGGGGAGCTGTTTTTT. The variable domain in full, with the rest retrieved from reference TRBV13 and TRBJ2-2, is AAGVIQSPRHLIKEKRETATLKCYPIPRHDTVYWYQQGPGQDPQFLISFYEKMQSDKGSIPDRFSAQQFSDYHSELNMSSLELGDSALYFCASSPGVVAGYGELFFGEGSRLTVL.